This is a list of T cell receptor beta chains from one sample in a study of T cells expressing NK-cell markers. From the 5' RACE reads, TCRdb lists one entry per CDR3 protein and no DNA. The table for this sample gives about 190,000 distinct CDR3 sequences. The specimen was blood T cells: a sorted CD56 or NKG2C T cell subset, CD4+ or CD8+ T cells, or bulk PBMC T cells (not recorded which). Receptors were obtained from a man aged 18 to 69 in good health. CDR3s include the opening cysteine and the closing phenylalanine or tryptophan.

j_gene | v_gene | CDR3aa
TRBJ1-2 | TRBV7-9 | CASSPQRTGWDYGYTF
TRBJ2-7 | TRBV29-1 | CSVDIGNSGLYEQYF
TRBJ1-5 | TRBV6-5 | CASSSSPGQTNQPQHF
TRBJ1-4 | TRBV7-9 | CATPGTQGEKLFF
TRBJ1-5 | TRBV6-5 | CASSYRGGDQPQHF
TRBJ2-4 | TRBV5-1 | CASSLTQDGPKNIQYF
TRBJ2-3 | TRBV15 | CATSRAAAGDPTDTQYF
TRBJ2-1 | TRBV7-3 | CASAWGQATYNEQFF
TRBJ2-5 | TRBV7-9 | CASSLVQGAVLRETQYF
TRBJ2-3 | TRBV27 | CASSLRGTSPTDTQYF
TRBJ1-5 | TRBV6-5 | CASSYRGGGGDQPQHF
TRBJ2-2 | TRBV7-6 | CASSPEFRTANTGELFF
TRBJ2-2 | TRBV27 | CASSLDRRLTGELFF
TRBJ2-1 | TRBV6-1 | CASSDRTSGDFGEQFF
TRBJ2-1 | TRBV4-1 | CASSHRGGSYNEQFF
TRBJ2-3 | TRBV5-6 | CASSLVGGLAGRDTQYF
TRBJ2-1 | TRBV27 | CASSLGTRGSYNEQFF
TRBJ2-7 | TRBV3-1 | CASSQFQGNYEQYF
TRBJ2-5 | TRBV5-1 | CASSPGSEETQYF
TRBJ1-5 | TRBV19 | CASEETRGINQPQHF
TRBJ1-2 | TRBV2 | CASSEVPRNYGYTF
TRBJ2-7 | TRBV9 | CASSPSSRGNEQYF
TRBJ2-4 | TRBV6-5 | CASSYSHVVAKNIQYF
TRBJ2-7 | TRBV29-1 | CSVGAGPSYEQYF
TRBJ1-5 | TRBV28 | CASSSIDRTELGHF
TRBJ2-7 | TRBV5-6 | CASSFWVVSYEQYF
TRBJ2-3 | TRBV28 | CASSSQPFVSGGARDTQYF
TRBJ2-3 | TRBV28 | CASSLTHSPNTDTQYF
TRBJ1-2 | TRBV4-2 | CASSQGAGDDTF
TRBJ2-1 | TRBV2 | CASSEGLAYEQFF
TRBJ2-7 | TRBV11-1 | CASSLALGLAGGSYEQYF
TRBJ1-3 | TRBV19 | CASSAAISGNTIYF
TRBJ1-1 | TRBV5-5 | CASSFRPGLRSMNTEAFF
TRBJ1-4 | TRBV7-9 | CASSLSFWTANEKLFF
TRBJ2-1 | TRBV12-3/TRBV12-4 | CASSFDRLSYNEQFF
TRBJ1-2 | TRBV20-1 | CSARQIRPANYGYTF
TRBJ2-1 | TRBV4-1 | CASSQAPLAGEGNEQFF
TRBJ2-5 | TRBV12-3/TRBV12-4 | CASSQAGLMETQYF
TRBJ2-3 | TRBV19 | CASSIDPSGGAADTQYF
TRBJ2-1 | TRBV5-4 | CASSLASGGAYEQFF
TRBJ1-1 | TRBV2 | CASSEYVANTEAFF
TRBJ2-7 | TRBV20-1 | CSARDDRAYEQYF
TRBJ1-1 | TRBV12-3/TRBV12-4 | CASSLAPGTKPTEAFF
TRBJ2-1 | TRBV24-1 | CATSVTSPLSSYNEQFF
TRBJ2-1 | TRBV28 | CASSLSETNNEQFF
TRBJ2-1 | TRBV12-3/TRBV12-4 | CASSWRDGYNEQFF
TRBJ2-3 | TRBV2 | CASSPGPSGGKVFGTDTQYF
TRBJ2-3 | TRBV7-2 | CASSLNVHSDTQYF